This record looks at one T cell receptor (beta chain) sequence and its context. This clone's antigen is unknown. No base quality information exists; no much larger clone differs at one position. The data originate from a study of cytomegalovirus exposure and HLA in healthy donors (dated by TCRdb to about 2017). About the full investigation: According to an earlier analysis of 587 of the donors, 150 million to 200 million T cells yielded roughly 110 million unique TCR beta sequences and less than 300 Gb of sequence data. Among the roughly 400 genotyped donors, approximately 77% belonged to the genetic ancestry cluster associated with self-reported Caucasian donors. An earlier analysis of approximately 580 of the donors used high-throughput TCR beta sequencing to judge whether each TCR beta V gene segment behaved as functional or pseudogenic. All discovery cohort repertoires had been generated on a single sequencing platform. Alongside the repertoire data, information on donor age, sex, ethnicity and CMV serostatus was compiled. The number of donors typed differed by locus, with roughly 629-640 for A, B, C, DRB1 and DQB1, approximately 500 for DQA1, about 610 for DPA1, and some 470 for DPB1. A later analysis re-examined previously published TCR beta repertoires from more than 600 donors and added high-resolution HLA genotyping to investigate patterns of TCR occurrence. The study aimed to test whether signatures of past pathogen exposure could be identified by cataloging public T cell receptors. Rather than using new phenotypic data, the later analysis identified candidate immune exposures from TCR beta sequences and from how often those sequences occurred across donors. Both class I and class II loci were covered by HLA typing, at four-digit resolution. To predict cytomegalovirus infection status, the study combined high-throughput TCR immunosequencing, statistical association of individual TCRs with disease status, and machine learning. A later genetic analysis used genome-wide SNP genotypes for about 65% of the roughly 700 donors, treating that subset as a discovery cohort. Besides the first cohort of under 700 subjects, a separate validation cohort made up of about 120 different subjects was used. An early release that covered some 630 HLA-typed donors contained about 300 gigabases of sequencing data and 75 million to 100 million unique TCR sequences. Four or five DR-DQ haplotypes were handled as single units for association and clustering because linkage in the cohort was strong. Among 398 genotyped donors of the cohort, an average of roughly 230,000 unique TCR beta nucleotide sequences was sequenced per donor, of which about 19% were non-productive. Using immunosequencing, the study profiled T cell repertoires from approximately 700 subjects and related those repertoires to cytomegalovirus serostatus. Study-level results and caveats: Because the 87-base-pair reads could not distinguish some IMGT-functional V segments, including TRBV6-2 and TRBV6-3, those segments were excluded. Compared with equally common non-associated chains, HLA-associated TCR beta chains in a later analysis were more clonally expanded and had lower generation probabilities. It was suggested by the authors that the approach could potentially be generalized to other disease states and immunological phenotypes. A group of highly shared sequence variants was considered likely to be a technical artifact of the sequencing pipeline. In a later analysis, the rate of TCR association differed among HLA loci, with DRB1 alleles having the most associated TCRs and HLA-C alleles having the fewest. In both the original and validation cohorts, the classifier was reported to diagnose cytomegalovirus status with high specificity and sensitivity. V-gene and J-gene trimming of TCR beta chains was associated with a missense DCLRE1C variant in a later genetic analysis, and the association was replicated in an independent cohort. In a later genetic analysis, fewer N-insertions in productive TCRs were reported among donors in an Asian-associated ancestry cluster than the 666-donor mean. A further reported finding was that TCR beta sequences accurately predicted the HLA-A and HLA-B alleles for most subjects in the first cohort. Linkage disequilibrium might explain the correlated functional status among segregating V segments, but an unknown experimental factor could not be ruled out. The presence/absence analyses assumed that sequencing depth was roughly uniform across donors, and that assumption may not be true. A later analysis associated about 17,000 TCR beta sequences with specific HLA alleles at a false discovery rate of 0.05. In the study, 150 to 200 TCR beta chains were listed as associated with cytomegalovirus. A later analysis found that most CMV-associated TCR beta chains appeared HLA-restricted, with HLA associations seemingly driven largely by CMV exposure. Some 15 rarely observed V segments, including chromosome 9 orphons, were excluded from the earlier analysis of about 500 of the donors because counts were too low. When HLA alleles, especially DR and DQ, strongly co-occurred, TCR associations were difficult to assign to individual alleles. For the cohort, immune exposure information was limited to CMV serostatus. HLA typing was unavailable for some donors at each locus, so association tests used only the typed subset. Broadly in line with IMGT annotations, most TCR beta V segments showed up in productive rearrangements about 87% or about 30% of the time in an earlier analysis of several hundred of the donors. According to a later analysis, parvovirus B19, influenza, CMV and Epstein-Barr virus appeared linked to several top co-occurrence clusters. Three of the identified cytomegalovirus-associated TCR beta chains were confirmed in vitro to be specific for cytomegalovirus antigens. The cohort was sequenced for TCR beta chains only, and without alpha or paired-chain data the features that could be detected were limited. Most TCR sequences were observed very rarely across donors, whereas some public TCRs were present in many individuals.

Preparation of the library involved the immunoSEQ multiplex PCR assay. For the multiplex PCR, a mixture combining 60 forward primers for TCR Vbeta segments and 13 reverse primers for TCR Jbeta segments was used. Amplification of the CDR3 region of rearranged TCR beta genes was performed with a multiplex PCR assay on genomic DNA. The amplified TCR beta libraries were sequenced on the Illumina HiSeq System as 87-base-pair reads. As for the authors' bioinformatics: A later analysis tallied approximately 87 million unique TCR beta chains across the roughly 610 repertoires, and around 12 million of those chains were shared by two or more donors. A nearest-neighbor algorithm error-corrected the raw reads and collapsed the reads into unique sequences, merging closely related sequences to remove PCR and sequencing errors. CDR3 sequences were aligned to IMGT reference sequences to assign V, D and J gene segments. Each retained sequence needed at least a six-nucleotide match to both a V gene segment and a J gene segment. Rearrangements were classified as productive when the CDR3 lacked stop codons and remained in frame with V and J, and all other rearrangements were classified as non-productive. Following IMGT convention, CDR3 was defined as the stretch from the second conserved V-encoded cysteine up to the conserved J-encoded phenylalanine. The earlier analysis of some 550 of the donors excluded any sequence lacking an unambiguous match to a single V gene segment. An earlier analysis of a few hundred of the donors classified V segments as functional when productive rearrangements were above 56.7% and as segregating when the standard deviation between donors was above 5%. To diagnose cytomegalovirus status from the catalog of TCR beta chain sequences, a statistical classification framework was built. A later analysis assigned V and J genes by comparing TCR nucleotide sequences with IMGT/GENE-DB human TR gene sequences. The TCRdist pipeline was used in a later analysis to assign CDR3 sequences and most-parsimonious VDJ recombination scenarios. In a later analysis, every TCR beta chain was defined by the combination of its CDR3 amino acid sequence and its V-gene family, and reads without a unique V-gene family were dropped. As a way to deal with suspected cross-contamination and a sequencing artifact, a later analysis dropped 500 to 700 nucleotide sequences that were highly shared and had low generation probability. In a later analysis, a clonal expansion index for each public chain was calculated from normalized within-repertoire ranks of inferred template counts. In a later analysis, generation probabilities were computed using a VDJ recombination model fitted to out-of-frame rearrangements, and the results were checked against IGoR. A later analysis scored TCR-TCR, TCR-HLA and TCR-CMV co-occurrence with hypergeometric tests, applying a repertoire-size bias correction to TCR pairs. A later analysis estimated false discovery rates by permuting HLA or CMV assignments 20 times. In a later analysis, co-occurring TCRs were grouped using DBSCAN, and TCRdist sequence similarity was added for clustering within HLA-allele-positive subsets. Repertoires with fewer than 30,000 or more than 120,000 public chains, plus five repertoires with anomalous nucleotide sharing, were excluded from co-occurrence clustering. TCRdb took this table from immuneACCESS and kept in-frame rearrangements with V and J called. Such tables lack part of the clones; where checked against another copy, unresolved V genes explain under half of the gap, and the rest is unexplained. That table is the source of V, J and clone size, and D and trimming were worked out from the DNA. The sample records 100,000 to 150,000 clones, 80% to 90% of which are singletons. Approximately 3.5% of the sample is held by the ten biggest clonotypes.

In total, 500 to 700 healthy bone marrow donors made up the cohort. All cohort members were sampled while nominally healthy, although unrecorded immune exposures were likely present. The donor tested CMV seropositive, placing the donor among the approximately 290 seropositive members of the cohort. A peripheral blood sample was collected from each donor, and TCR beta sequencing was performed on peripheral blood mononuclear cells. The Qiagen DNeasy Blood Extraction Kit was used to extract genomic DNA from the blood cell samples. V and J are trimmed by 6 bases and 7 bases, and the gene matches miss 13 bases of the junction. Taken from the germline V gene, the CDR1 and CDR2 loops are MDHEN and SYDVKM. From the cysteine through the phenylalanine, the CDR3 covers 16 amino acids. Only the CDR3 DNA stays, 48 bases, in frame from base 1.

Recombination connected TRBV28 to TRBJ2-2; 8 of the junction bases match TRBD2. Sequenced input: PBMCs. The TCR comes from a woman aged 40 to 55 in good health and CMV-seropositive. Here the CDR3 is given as CASSRPGGGRSGELFF. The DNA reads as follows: TGTGCCAGCAGCAGGCCGGGAGGGGGGCGAAGCGGGGAGCTGTTTTTT.